One and the same sample provided the 17 T cell receptor beta chains below, sequenced in a study of T cell repertoires in aging, cancer and after chemotherapy. Amplification of TCR beta used genomic DNA extracted from peripheral blood. Rearranged V-D-J TRB sequences were amplified with a mixed TRB-A/B primer pool. TCRdb called the multiplex PCR reads again in MiXCR, with one record for every CDR3 protein. The sample has approximately 2,300 distinct CDR3 sequences; approximately 33% are singletons. Sequenced material: blood. The receptors here all came from a human donor with a solid tumor.

This chain connects TRBV5-1 to TRBJ1-4; 9 bases are shared with TRBD1. This CDR3 contains 14 residues. Germline V gene data show CDR1 as SGHRS and CDR2 as YFSETQ. V dropped 4 bases and J dropped 8; count of bases not matched to a gene: 6. CDR3 sequence (DNA): TGCGCCAGCAGCCGGGGACAGGGTTACGAAAAACTGTTTTTT. Amino acid sequence: CASSRGQGYEKLFF.

This clonotype was seen more than once but under ten times. The rearrangement uses TRBV13 and TRBJ2-1, with D possibly being TRBD2 (5 bases). The CDR3 consists of 15 residues. The V and J ends lost 0 bases and 5 bases respectively, with 11 bases between them. Germline assignment: CDR1 PRHDT and CDR2 FYEKMQ (reference sequence). In DNA form, the CDR3 reads TGTGCCAGCAGCTTAGGGTCCGGGGATCACAATGAGCAGTTCTTC. It encodes CASSLGSGDHNEQFF.

The chain links TRBV24-1 to TRBJ1-2; no reliable D call. Trimming removed 3 bases from V and 8 bases from J, with 15 bases in between. The length of the CDR3 is 14 residues. Germline CDR1 and CDR2: KGHDR and SFDVKD. The CDR3 here is CATSDPASVSGYTF. CDR3 DNA: TGTGCCACCAGTGATCCCGCGTCTGTATCCGGCTACACCTTC.

The chain couples TRBV11-2 to TRBJ2-2, with 7 bases matching TRBD2. V shed 3 bases and J 4 bases; nucleotides not matched to a gene: 8. This CDR3 region has 16 residues. CDR1 is SGHAT, CDR2 FQNNGV, per germline. CDR3 residues: CASSFRAGRGTGELFF. In DNA, the CDR3 is TGTGCCAGCAGCTTTAGAGCGGGGAGGGGCACCGGGGAGCTGTTTTTT.

The DNA for the CDR3 is TGTGCCAGCAGCCCGATGGGTAGGATTAGCACAGATACGCAGTATTTT. Its protein is CASSPMGRISTDTQYF. The chain employs TRBV7-9 and TRBJ2-3; D uncertain. The V gene's germline CDR1 is SEHNR and CDR2 FQNEAQ (reference sequence). The V gene lost 5 bases and the J gene lost 0 bases, with 15 bases spanning the gap. The CDR3 sequence is 16 residues long.

This clonotype came up a few times. The chain links TRBV12-3 or TRBV12-4 to TRBJ2-7, with 7 nucleotides matching TRBD2. With 5 bases clipped from V and 5 bases from J, the junction kept 6 bases outside the gene matches. The CDR3 extends over 13 amino acids. CDR3: CASSLKRDHEQYF. DNA of the CDR3: TGTGCCAGCAGTCTAAAGCGGGACCACGAGCAGTACTTC.

CDR3 residues: CSATVPGLLAKNIQYF. In nucleotides, the CDR3 is TGCAGTGCGACCGTGCCTGGACTCTTAGCCAAAAACATTCAGTACTTC. The chain links TRBV20-1 to TRBJ2-4; TRBD2 is a possible D gene (5 bases). Trimming cost V 6 bases and J 0 bases, with 18 bases left between them. CDR3 size: 16 residues. Germline V gene data show CDR1 as DFQATT and CDR2 as SNEGSKA (reference sequence).

With respect to this clonotype: This clone may be a read error of a much larger clone one base away. The chain employs TRBV19 and TRBJ2-7, with no clear D. Trimming shortened V by 3 bases and J by 3 bases, and 9 bases separated the two germline ends. The V gene's germline CDR1 is LNHDA and CDR2 SQIVND (reference sequence). This CDR3 is built from 13 residues. The CDR3 nucleotides are TGTGCCAGTAGTATCGCCTCAGGCTACGAGCAGTACTTC. This codes for CASSIASGYEQYF.

This clonotype is termed medium-sized. The CDR3 protein is CASSHSSGQYNEQFF. The CDR3 DNA sequence: TGTGCCAGCAGTCACTCTAGCGGCCAGTACAATGAGCAGTTCTTC. This sequence joins TRBV11-3 and TRBJ2-1, with TRBD2 matching over 7 bases. The CDR3 has 15 residues. V lost 6 bases and J lost 4; bases outside the gene matches: 9. In germline, CDR1 is SGHNT, CDR2 YENEEA. Full variable domain (missing parts from reference TRBV11-3 and TRBJ2-1): EAGVVQSPRYKIIEKKQPVAFWCNPISGHNTLYWYLQNLGQGPELLIRYENEEAVDDSQLPKDRFSAERLKGVDSTLKIQPAELGDSAVYLCASSHSSGQYNEQFFGPGTRLTVL.

This clonotype appeared a single time. CDR3 residues: CASRKTGQNQPQHF. The CDR3 bases are TGTGCCAGCAGAAAAACGGGACAGAATCAGCCCCAGCATTTT. The chain recombines TRBV6-2 or TRBV6-3 with TRBJ1-5, with 7 bases identical to TRBD1. J gave up 4 bases and V 6 bases, and 6 bases lay outside the gene matches. The CDR3 is made up of 14 amino acids. CDR1 is MNHEY and CDR2 is SVGEGT in the germline V gene.

The gene calls are TRBV6-6 and TRBJ2-3, with TRBD2 matching over 8 bases. This CDR3 has 17 amino acids. J lost 2 bases, V lost 4 bases, and 11 bases had no gene match. The germline gives CDR1 MNHNY, CDR2 SVGAGI (reference sequence). The CDR3: CASSFVHSGKTTDTQYF. The CDR3 DNA is TGTGCCAGCAGTTTCGTTCATAGCGGGAAAACCACAGATACGCAGTATTTT.

In this sample, this clonotype is medium-sized (0.01 to 0.1%). The chain combines TRBV29-1 with TRBJ1-2, with D unresolved. Trimming cost V 4 bases and J 6 bases, with 9 bases left between them. CDR1 SQVTM and CDR2 ANQGSEA come from the germline V gene. CDR3 length: 11 amino acids. The DNA for the CDR3 is TGCAGCGTTGTCGCCGGGAATGGCTACACCTTC. It encodes CSVVAGNGYTF.

This clonotype is medium-sized by share. This rearrangement joins TRBV29-1 to TRBJ1-2; no clear D. The V end lost 3 bases, the J end lost 0 bases, and 8 bases lay between the germline ends. The CDR3 runs 13 residues. From germline, CDR1 is SQVTM and CDR2 ANQGSEA. The CDR3 DNA is TGCAGCGTTGAGGACGGCGCTAACTATGGCTACACCTTC. It translates to CSVEDGANYGYTF.

By frequency in the sample, this clonotype is medium-sized. This chain joins TRBV19 and TRBJ2-3, with D hard to call. The germline gives CDR1 LNHDA, CDR2 SQIVND (reference sequence). This CDR3 spans 18 amino acids. Trimming removed 4 bases from V and 2 bases from J, with 22 bases in between. The CDR3 region has the DNA TGTGCCAGTAGTACCACCTTGGGCGTTCGGCCTTCCACAGATACGCAGTATTTT. This encodes CASSTTLGVRPSTDTQYF.

This clonotype was found a few times. The chain links TRBV30 to TRBJ1-1; 7 bases are a match to TRBD1. This CDR3 comprises 14 residues. Trimming at V came to 0 bases and at J to 4 bases, leaving 5 bases not matched to a gene. Germline V CDR1 and CDR2: GTSNPN, SVGIG (reference sequence). CDR3: CAWSVKGAFTEAFF. The CDR3 nucleotides are TGTGCCTGGAGTGTTAAGGGGGCGTTCACTGAAGCTTTCTTT. The entire variable domain, with the rest obtained from reference TRBV30 and TRBJ1-1, is as follows: SQTIHQWPATLVQPVGSPLSLECTVEGTSNPNLYWYRQAAGRGLQLLFYSVGIGQISSEVPQNLSASRPQDRQFILSSKKLLLSDSGFYLCAWSVKGAFTEAFFGQGTRLTVV.

Points on this clonotype: A read error is possible here, since a much larger clone lies one base away. V usage is TRBV19 and J usage is TRBJ1-4; 7 nucleotides match TRBD1. This CDR3 comprises 14 residues. The germline gives CDR1 LNHDA, CDR2 SQIVND (reference sequence). The CDR3, as DNA: TGTGCCAGTAGCAGACAGGGCGCTAATGAAAAACAGTTTTTT. This sequence encodes CASSRQGANEKQFF. The full variable domain, with the rest looked up from reference TRBV19 and TRBJ1-4, is DGGITQSPKYLFRKEGQNVTLSCEQNLNHDAMYWYRQDPGQGLRLIYYSQIVNDFQKGDIAEGYSVSREKKESFPLTVTSAQKNPTAFYLCASSRQGANEKQFFGSGTQLSVL.

This clonotype is classed as medium-sized. This sequence joins TRBV11-3 and TRBJ2-3; D is perhaps TRBD2 (5 bases). Trimming shortened V by 3 bases and J by 1 base, and 11 bases separated the two germline ends. Germline assignment: CDR1 SGHNT and CDR2 YENEEA. The CDR3 loop spans 15 amino acids. CDR3 DNA sequence: TGTGCCAGCAGCTTCGCTAGCCGAGGCACAGATACGCAGTATTTT. It is translated as CASSFASRGTDTQYF.